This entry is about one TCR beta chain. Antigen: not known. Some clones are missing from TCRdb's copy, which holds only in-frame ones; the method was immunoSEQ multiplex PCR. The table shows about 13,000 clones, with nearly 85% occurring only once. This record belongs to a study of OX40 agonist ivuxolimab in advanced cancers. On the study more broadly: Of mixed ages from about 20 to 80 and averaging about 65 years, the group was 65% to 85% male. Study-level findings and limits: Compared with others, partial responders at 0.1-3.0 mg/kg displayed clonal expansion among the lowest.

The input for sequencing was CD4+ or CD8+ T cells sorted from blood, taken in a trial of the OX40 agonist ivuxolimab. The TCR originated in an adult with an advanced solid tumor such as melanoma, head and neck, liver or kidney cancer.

CDR3 nucleotide sequence: TGTGCCAGCAGGGAATTGAACACTGAAGCTTTCTTT. Protein product: CASRELNTEAFF. The J gene is TRBJ1-1, the V gene TRBV7-9; no clear D gene. The V gene lost 6 bases and the J gene lost 0 bases, with 5 bases spanning the gap. The CDR3 extends over 12 amino acids. The V gene's germline CDR1 is SEHNR and CDR2 FQNEAQ (reference sequence).